This T cell receptor beta chain came from a study of graft-versus-host responses after intestinal transplantation. The CDR3 is 12 amino acids. Germline CDR1 and CDR2: GTSNPN and SVGIG (reference sequence). With V trimmed by 2 bases and J by 9 bases, 4 bases remained unmatched. Repertoires were generated with immunoSEQ multiplex PCR, while TCRdb's copy carries only in-frame clones and drops some. The sample lists just over 95,000 clones; 92% were seen once. As to this clone: The antigen remains unidentified.

The TCR sequence derives from a human donor who received an intestinal transplant. The material was unstimulated CD4+ T cells sorted from spleen or lymph node cells, obtained before intestinal transplant. The chain recombines TRBV30 with TRBJ2-1; TRBD1 matches 7 bases. The CDR3 nucleotides read TGTGCCTGGAGTACAGGGGTGGGTGAGCAGTTCTTC. Translating it yields CAWSTGVGEQFF.